Below, 26 T cell receptor beta chains from the same sample are listed, as sequenced in a study of blood T cell repertoires in COVID-19. TCRdb keeps only in-frame clones here, not all; method: immunoSEQ multiplex PCR. Of hundreds of thousands of clones in the sample, approximately 90% were seen once. Specimen: peripheral blood. The source of these receptors is a man younger than 35 with COVID-19, enrolled during active disease.

The J gene is TRBJ2-1, the V gene TRBV5-8; TRBD2 might be the D (6 bases). Per germline, CDR1 SGHTS and CDR2 YDEGEE. The CDR3 runs 13 residues. Trimming pared 3 bases from V and 14 bases from J, leaving 18 bases between. Here the CDR3 DNA reads TGTGCCAGCAGCTCCCGTCGTAGTAGCGGAAAGTTCTTC. It translates to CASSSRRSSGKFF.

The chain combines TRBV7-6 with TRBJ2-5, with D maybe TRBD1 (5 bases). This CDR3 spans 14 amino acids. CDR1 and CDR2 from the germline V gene are SGHVS and FNYEAQ. Trimming stripped 2 bases from V and 4 bases from J, with 11 bases between. CDR3 residues: CASSLNAGIETQYF. CDR3 nucleotides: TGTGCCAGCAGCTTAAACGCAGGGATAGAGACCCAGTACTTC.

CDR3 in DNA: TGTGCCAGCAGCTCGGTGGAGATATCCTACAATGAGCAGTTCTTC. Protein sequence: CASSSVEISYNEQFF. The rearrangement links TRBV7-9 to TRBJ2-1, with D uncertain. CDR3 length: 15 residues. Germline V CDR1 and CDR2: SEHNR, FQNEAQ (reference sequence). Trimming pared 4 bases from V and 1 base from J, leaving 11 bases between.

The chain couples TRBV10-3 to TRBJ2-1; D is ambiguous. Trimming stripped 2 bases from V and 4 bases from J, with 15 bases between. This CDR3 has 16 residues. The V gene's germline CDR1 is ENHRY and CDR2 SYGVKD. CDR3 DNA: TGTGCCATCAGTGAGCGGTTAGGAGACCAATACAATGAGCAGTTCTTC. Its translation is CAISERLGDQYNEQFF.

The genes are TRBV24-1 and TRBJ2-5; D not resolved. CDR1 is KGHDR and CDR2 is SFDVKD in the germline V gene. Trimming pared 3 bases from V and 5 bases from J, leaving 15 bases between. The CDR3 contains 15 residues. The CDR3 reads CATSDTTRNIETQYF. Here the CDR3 DNA reads TGTGCCACCAGTGATACGACCAGGAACATCGAGACCCAGTACTTC.

The chain joins TRBV7-6 to TRBJ2-7; tentative D call: TRBD2 (6 bases). CDR1 and CDR2 from the germline V gene are SGHVS and FNYEAQ. The CDR3 is 14 residues long. The V end lost 3 bases, the J end lost 0 bases, and 9 bases lay between the germline ends. In DNA, the CDR3 is TGTGCCAGCAGCTTTAGCGGAGCCTCCTACGAGCAGTACTTC. It yields the protein CASSFSGASYEQYF.

This clone was counted a single time. The chain carries TRBV5-1 and TRBJ2-3; D perhaps matches TRBD2 (8 bases). Per germline, CDR1 SGHRS and CDR2 YFSETQ. V dropped 6 bases and J dropped 1 base, with 15 bases sitting between them. This CDR3 has 15 amino acids. Written as DNA, the CDR3 is TGCGCCAGCACCCCGGGAGGGGGCCGCACAGATACGCAGTATTTT. It codes for CASTPGGGRTDTQYF.

This clone was counted a single time. The chain carries TRBV7-9 and TRBJ2-6, with TRBD1 identical over 12 bases. The CDR3 sequence is 18 residues long. Looked up from germline, CDR1 is SEHNR and CDR2 is FQNEAQ (reference sequence). The ends lost 4 bases at V and 2 bases at J; junction bases unmatched: 6. CDR3 amino acids: CASSWGQGAETGANVLTF. Written as DNA, the CDR3 is TGTGCCAGCAGCTGGGGACAGGGGGCGGAAACTGGGGCCAACGTCCTGACTTTC.

The chain recombines TRBV5-4 with TRBJ2-5, with 13 bases aligning to TRBD2. Looked up from germline, CDR1 is SGHNT and CDR2 is YYREEE (reference sequence). Trimming took 4 bases from V and 8 from J; bases not matched to a gene: 8. CDR3 size: 15 residues. CDR3 amino acids: CASSAGTSGERTQYF. CDR3 DNA sequence: TGTGCCAGCAGCGCGGGGACTAGCGGGGAGAGAACCCAGTACTTC.

The J gene is TRBJ2-7, the V gene TRBV5-6, with TRBD1 as a possible D gene (6 bases). Trimming shortened V by 2 bases and J by 9 bases, and 24 bases separated the two germline ends. This CDR3 contains 16 residues. From germline, CDR1 is SGHDT and CDR2 YYEEEE. DNA for the CDR3: TGTGCCAGCAGCTTAGGAGCCGCGACAGGTTTATTTGGGCAGTACTTC. Translated, it gives CASSLGAATGLFGQYF.

V usage is TRBV19 and J usage is TRBJ2-3, with D possibly TRBD1 on 5 matching bases. V lost 11 bases and J 2 bases, leaving 11 bases between the germline ends. This CDR3 spans 12 amino acids. Germline V lookup: CDR1 LNHDA, CDR2 SQIVND (reference sequence). DNA of the CDR3: TGTGCCTCAAAAGGGGTCACAGATACGCAGTATTTT. This encodes CASKGVTDTQYF.

The J gene is TRBJ1-1, the V gene TRBV11-2; 9 bases align to TRBD1. Germline CDR1 SGHAT, CDR2 FQNNGV. J gave up 7 bases and V 4 bases, and 13 bases lay outside the gene matches. The CDR3 is made up of 16 amino acids. The CDR3, as DNA: TGTGCCAGCAGCTCTCCTGCACAGGGGGCGTTCAGTGAAGCTTTCTTT. Its protein product is CASSSPAQGAFSEAFF.

The V call is TRBV6-5, the J call TRBJ2-3, with D maybe TRBD1 (5 bases). The CDR3 is made up of 16 amino acids. Deletions cut 2 bases from V and 0 bases from J, with 12 bases between. Germline CDR1 is MNHEY and CDR2 is SVGAGI. This CDR3 is CASSYIGAGSTDTQYF. As DNA, the CDR3 is TGTGCCAGCAGTTACATAGGGGCCGGTAGCACAGATACGCAGTATTTT.

The CDR3 DNA reads as TGTGCCAGCAGCTCCAGGGGCAACCACTATGGCTACACCTTC. Its translation: CASSSRGNHYGYTF. The rearrangement uses TRBV11-2 and TRBJ1-2, with D possibly matching TRBD1 (6 bases). The germline gives CDR1 SGHAT, CDR2 FQNNGV. V gave up 4 bases and J gave up 3 bases, with 12 bases separating them. This CDR3 has 14 amino acids.

The genes are TRBV27 and TRBJ2-7; 9 bases match TRBD1. J gave up 6 bases and V 5 bases, and 8 bases lay outside the gene matches. CDR3 length equals 14 residues. The germline V gene encodes CDR1 MNHEY and CDR2 SMNVEV (reference sequence). The DNA for the CDR3 is TGTGCCAGCAGTCCACGGACAGGGGCGGTCGAGCAGTACTTC. Amino acid sequence: CASSPRTGAVEQYF.

The V call is TRBV6-4, the J call TRBJ1-2, with TRBD1 matching 8 bases. The CDR3 is made up of 15 amino acids. Germline V CDR1 and CDR2: MRHNA, SNTAGT. Trimming took 6 bases from V and 5 from J; bases not matched to a gene: 11. Here the CDR3 reads CASSRGTGTIYGYTF. The DNA of the CDR3 is TGTGCCAGCAGCCGAGGGACAGGAACGATATATGGCTACACCTTC.

The chain recombines TRBV5-1 with TRBJ1-1; the D gene is possibly TRBD1 (5 bases). V lost 3 bases, J lost 11 bases, and 11 bases lay in between. This CDR3 spans 11 amino acids. Per germline, CDR1 SGHRS and CDR2 YFSETQ. The CDR3 bases are TGCGCCAGCAGCTACGACAGTGAGGCTTTCTTT. Encoded protein: CASSYDSEAFF.

This clone showed up just once. The gene calls are TRBV7-9 and TRBJ2-5, with 9 nucleotides matching TRBD2. CDR1 is SEHNR, CDR2 FQNEAQ, per germline (reference sequence). V was pared by 5 bases and J by 2 bases, with 6 bases of the junction left unmatched. The CDR3 is made up of 15 amino acids. CDR3 loop: CASSERGEPQETQYF. The CDR3 nucleotides are TGTGCCAGCAGCGAGCGGGGGGAACCTCAAGAGACCCAGTACTTC.

The chain employs TRBV25-1 and TRBJ1-1; 10 nucleotides agree with TRBD1. Germline assignment: CDR1 MGHDK and CDR2 SYGVNS. V trimming: 4 bases; J trimming: 5 bases; junction bases outside the gene matches: 4. The CDR3 is made up of 14 amino acids. The chain's CDR3 is CASSAGTGVTEAFF. The DNA of the CDR3 is TGTGCCAGCAGTGCCGGGACAGGGGTTACTGAAGCTTTCTTT.

This clone was detected only a few times. The rearrangement uses TRBV7-8 and TRBJ1-2; 7 bases are shared with TRBD1. V lost 0 bases, J lost 4 bases, and 5 bases stayed unmatched. The germline V gene has CDR1 SGHVS and CDR2 FQNEAQ. The CDR3 contains 15 residues. CDR3: CASSLARQGGYGYTF. The CDR3 DNA sequence: TGTGCCAGCAGCTTAGCGCGACAGGGCGGCTATGGCTACACCTTC. Based on the CDR3 plus reference TRBV7-8 and TRBJ1-2, the full variable domain is GAGVSQSPRYKVAKRGQDVALRCDPISGHVSLFWYQQALGQGPEFLTYFQNEAQLDKSGLPSDRFFAERPEGSVSTLKIQRTQQEDSAVYLCASSLARQGGYGYTFGSGTRLTVV.

Comment on this clone: Other DNA sequences in the same sample also yield this CDR3. CDR3 nucleotides: TGTGCCAGCAGCTTAGGCTTTGCGGGGGGCGAGACCCAGTACTTC. This codes for CASSLGFAGGETQYF. The chain carries TRBV7-9 and TRBJ2-5, with TRBD2 matching 8 bases. With 1 base clipped from V and 5 bases from J, the junction kept 6 bases outside the gene matches. The CDR3 loop spans 15 amino acids. CDR1 is SEHNR, CDR2 FQNEAQ, per germline (reference sequence).

This sequence joins TRBV7-9 and TRBJ2-1; no definite D call. Germline assignment: CDR1 SEHNR and CDR2 FQNEAQ (reference sequence). V was pared by 1 base and J by 0 bases, with 13 bases between. CDR3 length: 17 amino acids. CDR3 protein: CASSLEVVLSSYNEQFF. Here the CDR3 DNA reads TGTGCCAGCAGCTTAGAAGTCGTCCTGAGCTCCTACAATGAGCAGTTCTTC.

J is TRBJ2-3 and V is TRBV5-1; TRBD1 aligns across 8 bases. The CDR3 sequence is 14 residues long. With V trimmed by 4 bases and J by 4 bases, 5 bases remained unmatched. Germline V CDR1 and CDR2: SGHRS, YFSETQ. The CDR3 reads CASSDRTGPDTQYF. The CDR3 DNA follows: TGCGCCAGCAGCGACAGGACAGGGCCAGATACGCAGTATTTT.

The chain is built from TRBV6-4 and TRBJ2-1, with D possibly matching TRBD2 (6 bases). V was clipped by 3 bases and J by 3 bases, with 9 bases between them. The CDR3 is 14 amino acids. Per germline, CDR1 MRHNA and CDR2 SNTAGT. For the CDR3, the DNA is TGTGCCAGCAGTGAGGGACTGAACTACAATGAGCAGTTCTTC. Its translation is CASSEGLNYNEQFF.

This chain joins TRBV2 and TRBJ1-5; tentatively, D is TRBD1 (6 bases). This CDR3 region has 17 residues. Germline CDR1 SNHLY, CDR2 FYNNEI. V was cut by 5 bases and J by 0 bases, with 17 bases left in between. CDR3 loop: CASSKQGNKLSNQPQHF. Here the CDR3 DNA reads TGTGCCAGCAGTAAACAGGGTAACAAACTTAGCAATCAGCCCCAGCATTTT.

This chain links TRBV30 with TRBJ2-7; 9 bases match TRBD2. This CDR3 spans 13 amino acids. V dropped 4 bases and J dropped 2; count of bases not matched to a gene: 3. Germline V gene data show CDR1 as GTSNPN and CDR2 as SVGIG (reference sequence). CDR3 sequence reads: CAWTAGGPYEQYF. The CDR3 bases are TGTGCCTGGACGGCGGGAGGGCCCTACGAGCAGTACTTC. Filled out from reference TRBV30 and TRBJ2-7, the complete variable domain reads SQTIHQWPATLVQPVGSPLSLECTVEGTSNPNLYWYRQAAGRGLQLLFYSVGIGQISSEVPQNLSASRPQDRQFILSSKKLLLSDSGFYLCAWTAGGPYEQYFGPGTRLTVT.